A selection of T cell receptor beta chains follows, all from one sample in a study of cytotoxic CD8 clonotypes in ibrutinib-treated CLL. The repertoire was sequenced with immunoSEQ multiplex PCR; TCRdb's copy has only in-frame clones and lacks some. The top ten clones hold 45% to 65% of a sample with approximately 30,000 clones, more than 65% of them seen once. Source: PBMCs, taken after 24 months of ibrutinib treatment. These receptors all come from a human donor with chronic lymphocytic leukemia. Each CDR3 is given with its conserved first and last residue. A D gene is named only where the DNA matches it firmly. Expanded clones are given a class, and other clones once, few, many or no size at all.

abundance: NA
v_gene: TRBV19
j_gene: TRBJ2-7
d_gene: TRBD1
CDR3aa: CASSMGDLGQGYEQYF
CDR3nt: TGTGCCAGTAGTATGGGGGACCTGGGACAGGGTTACGAGCAGTACTTC

abundance: medium-sized
v_gene: TRBV5-8
j_gene: TRBJ1-6
d_gene: NA
CDR3aa: CASSLSGGLGGSPLHF
CDR3nt: TGTGCCAGCAGCCTGAGTGGGGGACTTGGTGGTTCACCCCTCCACTTT

abundance: NA
v_gene: TRBV6-5
j_gene: TRBJ2-7
d_gene: NA
CDR3aa: CASRHRDSYEQYF
CDR3nt: TGTGCCAGCAGGCACAGGGATTCCTACGAGCAGTACTTC

abundance: NA
v_gene: TRBV9
j_gene: TRBJ1-1
d_gene: TRBD1
CDR3aa: CASSPQTGSDTEAFF
CDR3nt: TGTGCCAGCAGCCCCCAGACAGGGTCGGACACTGAAGCTTTCTTT

abundance: few
v_gene: TRBV28
j_gene: TRBJ1-1
d_gene: TRBD1
CDR3aa: CASRMQGATEAFF
CDR3nt: TGTGCCAGCAGAATGCAGGGGGCTACTGAAGCTTTCTTT

abundance: NA
v_gene: TRBV9
j_gene: TRBJ2-3
d_gene: NA
CDR3aa: CASSVDEDTQYF
CDR3nt: TGTGCCAGCAGCGTAGACGAAGATACGCAGTATTTT

abundance: large
v_gene: TRBV13
j_gene: TRBJ1-4
d_gene: NA
CDR3aa: CASSLGQWATNEKLFF
CDR3nt: TGTGCCAGCAGCTTAGGCCAATGGGCAACTAATGAAAAACTGTTTTTT

abundance: NA
v_gene: TRBV9
j_gene: TRBJ2-3
d_gene: TRBD2
CDR3aa: CASSVEASGGADTQYF
CDR3nt: TGTGCCAGCAGCGTAGAGGCTAGCGGGGGGGCAGATACGCAGTATTTT

abundance: NA
v_gene: TRBV7-4
j_gene: TRBJ1-2
d_gene: TRBD1
CDR3aa: CASSPDRGLAGYTF
CDR3nt: TGTGCCAGCAGTCCGGACAGGGGGCTAGCTGGCTACACCTTC

abundance: NA
v_gene: TRBV10-2
j_gene: TRBJ2-3
d_gene: TRBD2
CDR3aa: CASDSSGGYTDTQYF
CDR3nt: TGCGCCAGCGACAGTAGCGGGGGGTACACAGATACGCAGTATTTT

abundance: NA
v_gene: TRBV27
j_gene: TRBJ1-4
d_gene: NA
CDR3aa: CASSLGLRGEKLFF
CDR3nt: TGTGCCAGCAGTTTGGGGCTGAGGGGGGAAAAACTGTTTTTT

abundance: NA
v_gene: TRBV30
j_gene: TRBJ2-7
d_gene: NA
CDR3aa: CAWSELGGREQYF
CDR3nt: TGTGCCTGGAGTGAACTTGGGGGGCGCGAGCAGTACTTC

abundance: NA
v_gene: TRBV4-1
j_gene: TRBJ1-1
d_gene: NA
CDR3aa: CASSQVVRSTEAFF
CDR3nt: TGCGCCAGCAGCCAAGTCGTCAGGAGCACTGAAGCTTTCTTT

abundance: NA
v_gene: TRBV7-9
j_gene: TRBJ2-5
d_gene: NA
CDR3aa: CASRPGYQETQYF
CDR3nt: TGTGCCAGCAGGCCGGGATACCAAGAGACCCAGTACTTC

abundance: NA
v_gene: TRBV30
j_gene: TRBJ2-7
d_gene: NA
CDR3aa: CAWSDFGAGEQYF
CDR3nt: TGTGCCTGGAGTGATTTCGGTGCGGGCGAGCAGTACTTC

abundance: few
v_gene: TRBV19
j_gene: TRBJ1-2
d_gene: NA
CDR3aa: CASSATTANYGYTF
CDR3nt: TGTGCCAGTAGTGCTACGACAGCCAACTATGGCTACACCTTC

abundance: NA
v_gene: TRBV6-1
j_gene: TRBJ1-4
d_gene: TRBD1
CDR3aa: CASSWSGTGLFF
CDR3nt: TGTGCCAGCAGTTGGTCGGGGACAGGGCTGTTTTTT

abundance: NA
v_gene: TRBV7-2
j_gene: TRBJ2-5
d_gene: NA
CDR3aa: CASSTSQGQETQYF
CDR3nt: TGTGCCAGCAGCACCTCACAGGGCCAAGAGACCCAGTACTTC

abundance: few
v_gene: TRBV4-3
j_gene: TRBJ1-4
d_gene: TRBD1
CDR3aa: CASSQLTGQAPHGLFF
CDR3nt: TGCGCCAGCAGCCAACTTACGGGACAGGCCCCACATGGACTGTTTTTT

abundance: NA
v_gene: TRBV30
j_gene: TRBJ1-4
d_gene: TRBD1
CDR3aa: CAWGGTGGAYMDEKLFF
CDR3nt: TGTGCCTGGGGAGGGACAGGGGGCGCTTATATGGATGAAAAACTGTTTTTT

abundance: NA
v_gene: TRBV5-3
j_gene: TRBJ1-1
d_gene: NA
CDR3aa: CARSLAREGGAEAFF
CDR3nt: TGTGCCAGAAGCTTGGCGCGGGAAGGAGGGGCTGAAGCTTTCTTT

abundance: once
v_gene: TRBV5-1
j_gene: TRBJ2-1
d_gene: TRBD2
CDR3aa: CASSELAGGRNEQFF
CDR3nt: TGCGCCAGCAGCGAACTAGCGGGGGGTCGGAATGAGCAGTTCTTC

abundance: NA
v_gene: TRBV28
j_gene: TRBJ2-7
d_gene: NA
CDR3aa: CASSPLLDWVYYEQYF
CDR3nt: TGTGCCAGCAGTCCCCTTCTTGACTGGGTGTACTACGAGCAGTACTTC

abundance: NA
v_gene: TRBV30
j_gene: TRBJ2-4
d_gene: NA
CDR3aa: CAWGVQNIQYF
CDR3nt: TGTGCCTGGGGGGTGCAGAACATTCAGTACTTC

abundance: NA
v_gene: TRBV5-6
j_gene: TRBJ2-7
d_gene: NA
CDR3aa: CASSLAVGREQYF
CDR3nt: TGTGCCAGCAGCTTGGCCGTGGGGCGCGAGCAGTACTTC

abundance: NA
v_gene: TRBV2
j_gene: TRBJ1-2
d_gene: TRBD1
CDR3aa: CASSWDRRNYGYTF
CDR3nt: TGTGCCAGCAGTTGGGACAGAAGGAACTATGGCTACACCTTC

abundance: NA
v_gene: TRBV11-2
j_gene: TRBJ2-2
d_gene: NA
CDR3aa: CASSLTNTGELFF
CDR3nt: TGTGCCAGCAGCTTAACGAACACCGGGGAGCTGTTTTTT

abundance: NA
v_gene: TRBV2
j_gene: TRBJ2-1
d_gene: NA
CDR3aa: CASSARELDHEQFF
CDR3nt: TGTGCCAGCAGTGCCAGGGAGTTGGATCATGAGCAGTTCTTC

abundance: NA
v_gene: TRBV28
j_gene: TRBJ1-2
d_gene: TRBD1
CDR3aa: CASRQTGSHYGYTF
CDR3nt: TGTGCCAGCAGACAGACAGGGTCACACTATGGCTACACCTTC

abundance: many
v_gene: TRBV11-3
j_gene: TRBJ1-1
d_gene: NA
CDR3aa: CASSLALGVNTEAFF
CDR3nt: TGTGCCAGCAGCTTAGCTTTGGGCGTGAACACTGAAGCTTTCTTT

abundance: few
v_gene: TRBV19
j_gene: TRBJ1-2
d_gene: TRBD1
CDR3aa: CASSLHETGGADYGYTF
CDR3nt: TGTGCCAGTAGCCTCCATGAGACAGGGGGCGCGGATTATGGCTACACCTTC

abundance: NA
v_gene: TRBV6-1
j_gene: TRBJ1-2
d_gene: TRBD1
CDR3aa: CASSVKTGTSGYTF
CDR3nt: TGTGCCAGCAGTGTGAAGACAGGGACTTCTGGCTACACCTTC

abundance: NA
v_gene: TRBV9
j_gene: TRBJ2-2
d_gene: NA
CDR3aa: CASNLGEGETGELFF
CDR3nt: TGTGCCAGCAACCTTGGGGAAGGAGAGACCGGGGAGCTGTTTTTT

abundance: NA
v_gene: TRBV7-3
j_gene: TRBJ2-1
d_gene: NA
CDR3aa: CASSLTSGFYEQFF
CDR3nt: TGTGCCAGCAGCTTAACGTCGGGGTTCTATGAGCAGTTCTTC

abundance: NA
v_gene: TRBV9
j_gene: TRBJ2-3
d_gene: NA
CDR3aa: CASSVATGRGYTQYF
CDR3nt: TGTGCCAGCAGCGTAGCTACAGGTAGGGGGTATACGCAGTATTTT

abundance: NA
v_gene: TRBV6-1
j_gene: TRBJ2-7
d_gene: TRBD1
CDR3aa: CASSDWNRDRDHEQYF
CDR3nt: TGTGCCAGCAGTGACTGGAACCGGGACAGGGACCACGAGCAGTACTTC

abundance: once
v_gene: TRBV5-1
j_gene: TRBJ2-3
d_gene: NA
CDR3aa: CASSSMGGTSTDTQYF
CDR3nt: TGCGCCAGCAGCTCCATGGGGGGAACTAGCACAGATACGCAGTATTTT

abundance: NA
v_gene: TRBV7-9
j_gene: TRBJ1-3
d_gene: TRBD1
CDR3aa: CASSPSGTGSSGNTIYF
CDR3nt: TGTGCCAGCAGCCCATCAGGGACAGGTAGCTCTGGAAACACCATATATTTT

abundance: NA
v_gene: TRBV7-2
j_gene: TRBJ2-5
d_gene: NA
CDR3aa: CASSLDREETQYF
CDR3nt: TGTGCCAGCAGCCTGGATAGAGAAGAGACCCAGTACTTC

abundance: NA
v_gene: TRBV5-1
j_gene: TRBJ2-7
d_gene: TRBD1
CDR3aa: CASSLLGDSEQYF
CDR3nt: TGCGCCAGCAGCTTGCTAGGGGACAGCGAGCAGTACTTC

abundance: NA
v_gene: TRBV6-1
j_gene: TRBJ2-4
d_gene: TRBD2
CDR3aa: CASSDRLAGLAKNIQYF
CDR3nt: TGTGCCAGCAGTGATCGACTAGCGGGTCTAGCCAAAAACATTCAGTACTTC

abundance: NA
v_gene: TRBV30
j_gene: TRBJ1-3
d_gene: NA
CDR3aa: CAWSSGNTIYF
CDR3nt: TGTGCCTGGAGCTCTGGAAACACCATATATTTT

abundance: NA
v_gene: TRBV30
j_gene: TRBJ2-7
d_gene: NA
CDR3aa: CAWSTRTPYEQYF
CDR3nt: TGTGCCTGGAGTACACGGACACCCTACGAGCAGTACTTC

abundance: NA
v_gene: TRBV28
j_gene: TRBJ2-4
d_gene: NA
CDR3aa: CASSLRAGTAKNIQYF
CDR3nt: TGTGCCAGCAGTTTACGCGCCGGGACGGCCAAAAACATTCAGTACTTC

abundance: NA
v_gene: TRBV28
j_gene: TRBJ1-3
d_gene: NA
CDR3aa: CASSPSQAWGNTIYF
CDR3nt: TGTGCCAGCAGTCCGTCCCAGGCCTGGGGAAACACCATATATTTT

abundance: once
v_gene: TRBV5-1
j_gene: TRBJ2-5
d_gene: NA
CDR3aa: CASSLGRGGGQETQYF
CDR3nt: TGCGCCAGCAGCTTGGGGCGGGGCGGCGGTCAAGAGACCCAGTACTTC

abundance: NA
v_gene: TRBV6-5
j_gene: TRBJ1-5
d_gene: NA
CDR3aa: CASTLTGHNQPQHF
CDR3nt: TGTGCCAGCACCCTTACAGGACACAATCAGCCCCAGCATTTT

abundance: NA
v_gene: TRBV30
j_gene: TRBJ1-4
d_gene: TRBD1
CDR3aa: CAWNRGSATNEKLFF
CDR3nt: TGTGCCTGGAACAGGGGGAGCGCAACTAATGAAAAACTGTTTTTT

abundance: NA
v_gene: TRBV27
j_gene: TRBJ1-5
d_gene: NA
CDR3aa: CASGSGIVSNQPQHF
CDR3nt: TGTGCCAGCGGTTCCGGGATCGTTAGCAATCAGCCCCAGCATTTT

abundance: NA
v_gene: TRBV30
j_gene: TRBJ1-5
d_gene: NA
CDR3aa: CAWSVSEGQPQHF
CDR3nt: TGTGCCTGGAGTGTTTCAGAAGGGCAGCCCCAGCATTTT

abundance: NA
v_gene: TRBV6-6
j_gene: TRBJ2-3
d_gene: NA
CDR3aa: CASQGGGDTQYF
CDR3nt: TGTGCCAGCCAAGGGGGTGGGGATACGCAGTATTTT

abundance: NA
v_gene: TRBV18
j_gene: TRBJ2-5
d_gene: TRBD2
CDR3aa: CASSGGDQETQYF
CDR3nt: TGTGCCAGCTCAGGGGGGGACCAAGAGACCCAGTACTTC

abundance: NA
v_gene: TRBV6-1
j_gene: TRBJ1-6
d_gene: NA
CDR3aa: CASNLGGGPNSPLHF
CDR3nt: TGTGCCAGCAATCTCGGGGGGGGGCCAAATTCACCCCTCCACTTT

abundance: NA
v_gene: TRBV7-6
j_gene: TRBJ2-1
d_gene: NA
CDR3aa: CASREQGAQYGNEQFF
CDR3nt: TGTGCCAGCAGGGAGCAGGGTGCACAATATGGCAATGAGCAGTTCTTC

abundance: NA
v_gene: TRBV6-6
j_gene: TRBJ1-3
d_gene: NA
CDR3aa: CASSYSIGSGNTIYF
CDR3nt: TGTGCCAGCAGTTACTCGATAGGATCAGGAAACACCATATATTTT

abundance: once
v_gene: TRBV28
j_gene: TRBJ1-2
d_gene: TRBD1
CDR3aa: CASSLYPRDRGRDGYTF
CDR3nt: TGTGCCAGCAGTTTATACCCTCGGGACAGGGGGCGCGATGGCTACACCTTC